Described below is a single T cell receptor beta chain sequence and its context. Produced via immunoSEQ multiplex PCR; TCRdb's table is partial and in-frame only. The sample shows around 1.6 million clones, approximately 98% of them seen only once. The donors were adults (healthy and HIV-negative) with no recent acute infections or vaccinations. Every contributor of samples was a Caucasian grown-up residing in Nashville, Tennessee. This specimen belongs to a study of shared clonotypes between healthy human individuals. V trimming: 5 bases; J trimming: 8 bases; junction bases outside the gene matches: 13. The CDR3 runs 17 residues. CDR1 SGHTA and CDR2 FQGNSA come from the germline V gene.

The TCR originated in a young man in good health. The chain employs TRBV7-2 and TRBJ2-1; 12 nucleotides match TRBD2. The material sequenced was naive CD4+ T cells sorted from blood. Noted subset: CD45RA+ positively selected. CDR3 sequence (DNA): TGTGCCAGCAGCGACCGACTAGCGGGAGTCCCACTTGATGAGCAGTTCTTC. Translated: CASSDRLAGVPLDEQFF.